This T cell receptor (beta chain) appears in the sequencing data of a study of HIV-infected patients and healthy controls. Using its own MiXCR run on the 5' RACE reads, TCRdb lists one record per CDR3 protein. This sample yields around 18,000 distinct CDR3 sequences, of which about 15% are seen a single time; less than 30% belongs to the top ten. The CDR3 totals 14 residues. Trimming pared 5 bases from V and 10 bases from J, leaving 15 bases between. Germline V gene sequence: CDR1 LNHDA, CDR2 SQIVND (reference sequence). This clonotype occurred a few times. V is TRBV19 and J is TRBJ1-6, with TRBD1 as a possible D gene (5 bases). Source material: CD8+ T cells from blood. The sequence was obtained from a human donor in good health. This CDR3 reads CASSPQGLGSPLHF. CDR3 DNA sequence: TGTGCCAGTAGTCCCCAGGGCTTGGGGTCACCCCTCCACTTT.